The 9 T cell receptor beta chains given below trace back to one sample, sequenced in a study of CD8 T cells in ankylosing spondylitis. TCRdb reprocessed the 5' RACE reads via MiXCR and lists one record per CDR3 protein. The sample includes roughly 180,000 distinct CDR3 sequences, 9.8% of them seen just once. Sequenced input: blood, either unsorted or a sorted T cell fraction (not recorded which). These receptors all stem from a female donor with ankylosing spondylitis or in good health (not recorded which).

This clonotype was recorded many times. The chain links TRBV15 to TRBJ1-2; D is undetermined. The germline gives CDR1 LNHNV, CDR2 YYDKDF (reference sequence). CDR3 length equals 14 residues. With 1 base removed from V and 5 bases from J, the gap between germline ends came to 11 bases. For the CDR3, the DNA is TGTGCCACCAGCAGAGCCCAGCCTTTTTATGGCTACACCTTC. Translated, it gives CATSRAQPFYGYTF.

This chain uses TRBV5-6 with TRBJ2-2; 7 nucleotides align to TRBD1. The germline V gene encodes CDR1 SGHDT and CDR2 YYEEEE. The CDR3 is made up of 15 amino acids. The V gene end was trimmed by 7 bases and the J gene end by 5 bases; junction bases not matched to a gene: 11. CDR3 protein: CASFTNRGRTGELFF. The CDR3 bases are TGTGCCAGCTTTACCAACAGGGGTAGAACCGGGGAGCTGTTTTTT.

This clonotype was seen more than once but under ten times. This chain uses TRBV14 with TRBJ1-2, with D perhaps TRBD1 (6 bases). Germline CDR1 and CDR2: SGHDN and FVKESK. Trimming took 3 bases from V and 2 from J, leaving 7 bases between them. This CDR3 contains 13 residues. The CDR3 protein is CASSHTGNYGYTF. The CDR3 bases are TGTGCCAGCAGCCATACAGGGAACTATGGCTACACCTTC.

This clonotype was detected a few times. The J gene is TRBJ2-7, the V gene TRBV6-1; D is perhaps TRBD2 (6 bases). Germline V gives CDR1 MNHNS, CDR2 SASEGT. This CDR3 comprises 15 residues. V was shortened by 4 bases and J by 2 bases, with 15 bases between the two germline ends. This CDR3 reads CASSGVEGPAYEQYF. The CDR3 DNA is TGTGCCAGCAGTGGAGTGGAGGGACCAGCCTACGAGCAGTACTTC.

The table lists this clonotype with many counts. The genes are TRBV25-1 and TRBJ1-2, with unresolved D. V shed 4 bases and J shed 4 bases, with 7 bases lying between them. This CDR3 is 12 amino acids long. Germline V gene data show CDR1 as MGHDK and CDR2 as SYGVNS. CDR3 DNA sequence: TGTGCCAGCAGTGTCGGTCCCTATGGCTACACCTTC. Translated: CASSVGPYGYTF.

The V call is TRBV27, the J call TRBJ2-3; D is perhaps TRBD2 (6 bases). Germline CDR1 reads MNHEY; CDR2 reads SMNVEV (reference sequence). The CDR3 loop spans 17 amino acids. The germline V and J ends were trimmed by 4 bases and 3 bases, with 20 bases remaining between them. In DNA form, the CDR3 reads TGTGCCAGCAGTTCCGACCCCTTGGGGGGTAGAACAGATACGCAGTATTTT. Its translation: CASSSDPLGGRTDTQYF.

This clonotype was observed a few times. The V gene is TRBV6-2 or TRBV6-3, the J gene TRBJ2-7; no firm D call. Germline values: CDR1 MNHEY, CDR2 SVGEGT. V gave up 1 base and J gave up 7 bases, with 5 bases separating them. CDR3 length equals 11 residues. The chain's CDR3 is CASSYWREQYF. The CDR3 DNA sequence: TGTGCCAGCAGTTACTGGCGGGAGCAGTACTTC.

This sequence joins TRBV13 and TRBJ2-7, with a weak D call TRBD2 (5 bases). The CDR3 has 14 amino acids. The germline V gene encodes CDR1 PRHDT and CDR2 FYEKMQ (reference sequence). V lost 3 bases and J lost 0, with 9 bases in between. The CDR3 DNA follows: TGTGCCAGCAGCTTTGCGGGTAGCTCCTACGAGCAGTACTTC. This sequence encodes CASSFAGSSYEQYF.

The rearrangement uses TRBV7-9 and TRBJ1-2; 8 positions agree with TRBD1. Germline values: CDR1 SEHNR, CDR2 FQNEAQ (reference sequence). V gave up 4 bases and J gave up 7 bases; unmatched junction bases: 8. The CDR3 sequence is 14 residues long. Here the CDR3 DNA reads TGTGCCAGCAGCTCCCGGACAGGGAACGCTGGCTACACCTTC. Translation: CASSSRTGNAGYTF.